This T cell receptor beta chain emerged from a study of vaccination and CD4 T cells after COVID-19. Study-level background: Convalescent study patients returned SARS-CoV-2 positive nasal swab PCR results, with nine mild cases and one severe.

With the Oncomine TCR Beta short-read assay, DNA from cultured CD4+ T cells was sequenced. From the PCR reads, TCRdb called clonotypes with MiXCR, one entry per CDR3 protein. The sample has 17,000 or so distinct CDR3 sequences, under 25% seen once. Specified treatment: roughly 11-day PBMC culture with coronavirus spike peptide pools or control peptides (ViraFEST assay). Germline assignment: CDR1 SQVTM and CDR2 ANQGSEA. V lost 4 bases to trimming and J lost 9 bases, with 16 bases between them. The CDR3 sequence is 12 residues long. A single count supports this clonotype. Its antigen is unidentified. This chain connects TRBV29-1 to TRBJ2-7; D gene uncertain. This TCR came from a human donor with COVID-19. The sequencing input was cultured CD4+ T cells from blood. The CDR3 reads CSVGGDAVGQYF. The CDR3 bases are TGCAGCGTTGGAGGCGACGCGGTGGGGCAGTACTTC.